The entry below describes one TCR beta chain. What it binds is not known. This entry is derived from a study of monozygotic twins with inflammatory bowel disease. The study's findings and limits: Varying immunosuppressive regimens may have increased patient repertoire variability. A reduction in TCRbeta diversity (inverse Simpson) was seen in IBD patients relative to healthy co-twins.

TCRdb re-called the 5' RACE reads; one entry per CDR3 protein, DNA not given. The sample data list about 450,000 distinct CDR3 sequences. Germline V gives CDR1 LNHNV, CDR2 YYDKDF (reference sequence). CDR3 length: 18 residues. The V gene is TRBV15, the J gene TRBJ1-2. This receptor was identified in a human donor with ulcerative colitis or Crohn's disease, or a healthy co-twin of an affected twin (not recorded which). The sample comprised blood. This CDR3 is CATSRDVGTLPINYGYTF.